The T cell receptor beta chain described here comes from a study of cytomegalovirus exposure and HLA in healthy donors. Worth noting for this clone: Its antigen is currently unknown.

The PCR contained 60 Vbeta and 13 Jbeta primers. Clones were read by immunoSEQ multiplex PCR, and TCRdb kept only the in-frame ones, dropping some. The table has 150,000 to 250,000 clones, approximately 78% seen once. Points from the study as a whole: Investigators reported 150 to 200 TCR beta chains as tied to cytomegalovirus.

This clonotype was sampled from a woman aged 45-59 years in good health and CMV-seropositive. Sequencing was done on a sample of PBMCs.

The chain's CDR3 is CASSFAGSYGYTF. CDR3 DNA sequence: TGTGCCAGCAGCTTCGCGGGTAGCTATGGCTACACCTTC. V usage is TRBV7-8 and J usage is TRBJ1-2, with no clear D. Looked up from germline, CDR1 is SGHVS and CDR2 is FQNEAQ. V gave up 3 bases and J gave up 4 bases, with 9 bases separating them. The CDR3 runs to 13 residues. Full variable domain (missing parts from reference TRBV7-8 and TRBJ1-2): GAGVSQSPRYKVAKRGQDVALRCDPISGHVSLFWYQQALGQGPEFLTYFQNEAQLDKSGLPSDRFFAERPEGSVSTLKIQRTQQEDSAVYLCASSFAGSYGYTFGSGTRLTVV.